The 18 T cell receptor beta chains in this list originate from one sample, sequenced in a study of T cell responses to AZD1222 COVID-19 vaccine. Using immunoSEQ multiplex PCR, the repertoire was profiled, and TCRdb retains in-frame clones only, with some absent. Of about 120,000 clones listed, 88% were seen once; the top ten hold 1.6%. The sample was peripheral blood, taken on day 0 of AZD1222 vaccination. These receptors came from an adult in good health.

The V and J genes are TRBV7-2 and TRBJ1-3, with D maybe TRBD1 (6 bases). V was trimmed by 0 bases and J by 2 bases, leaving 11 bases between them. This CDR3 is 16 amino acids long. The V gene's germline CDR1 is SGHTA and CDR2 FQGNSA. Here the CDR3 reads CASSLAIGTTGNTIYF. CDR3 bases: TGTGCCAGCAGCTTAGCCATTGGGACAACTGGAAACACCATATATTTT.

This sequence joins TRBV30 and TRBJ2-7; D is uncertain. The germline V and J ends were trimmed by 3 bases and 7 bases, with 10 bases remaining between them. Germline V gives CDR1 GTSNPN, CDR2 SVGIG (reference sequence). The CDR3 loop spans 11 amino acids. The CDR3 loop is CAWRWQGEQYF. The DNA of the CDR3 is TGTGCCTGGAGATGGCAAGGGGAGCAGTACTTC. The variable domain in full, with the rest retrieved from reference TRBV30 and TRBJ2-7, is SQTIHQWPATLVQPVGSPLSLECTVEGTSNPNLYWYRQAAGRGLQLLFYSVGIGQISSEVPQNLSASRPQDRQFILSSKKLLLSDSGFYLCAWRWQGEQYFGPGTRLTVT.

The table lists this clone with a few counts. This rearrangement joins TRBV5-6 to TRBJ1-1; D ambiguous. V dropped 2 bases and J dropped 1 base, with 6 bases sitting between them. The CDR3 totals 13 residues. Germline values: CDR1 SGHDT, CDR2 YYEEEE. The CDR3 reads CASSFGQNTEAFF. The CDR3, as DNA: TGTGCCAGCAGCTTTGGCCAGAACACTGAAGCTTTCTTT.

The chain is built from TRBV30 and TRBJ2-3; maybe TRBD2 (6 bases). V shed 1 base and J shed 4 bases, with 15 bases lying between them. The germline gives CDR1 GTSNPN, CDR2 SVGIG (reference sequence). The CDR3 spans 15 residues. The CDR3 region has the DNA TGTGCCTGGAGTGAACTAGCACAGCCCCCAGATACGCAGTATTTT. It yields the protein CAWSELAQPPDTQYF.

V is TRBV6-6 and J is TRBJ1-2, with D tentatively TRBD1 (5 bases). The V gene lost 0 bases and the J gene lost 4 bases, with 12 bases spanning the gap. This CDR3 spans 15 amino acids. Germline CDR1 MNHNY, CDR2 SVGAGI (reference sequence). The CDR3 loop is CASSYSGTFGYGYTF. The CDR3 DNA reads as TGTGCCAGCAGTTACTCCGGGACCTTCGGCTATGGCTACACCTTC.

The chain has TRBV2 and TRBJ1-2, with 8 bases lining up with TRBD1. CDR1 is SNHLY and CDR2 is FYNNEI in the germline V gene. Germline trimming cut 5 bases from V and 6 bases from J; bases unmatched to any gene: 8. This CDR3 spans 14 amino acids. CDR3 loop: CASSSGQGTHGYTF. DNA for the CDR3: TGTGCCAGCAGTTCCGGACAGGGAACGCATGGCTACACCTTC.

In the case of this clone: Other nucleotide sequences from this sample produce the same CDR3. The genes are TRBV5-1 and TRBJ2-3; 12 bases map to TRBD2. V lost 4 bases, J lost 1 base, and 4 bases stayed unmatched. The CDR3 length is 16 residues. The germline V gene has CDR1 SGHRS and CDR2 YFSETQ. CDR3 in amino acids: CASSPGLAGGTDTQYF. The CDR3 DNA sequence: TGCGCCAGCAGCCCGGGACTAGCGGGCGGCACAGATACGCAGTATTTT.

This clone was recorded a few times. The chain couples TRBV10-2 to TRBJ2-2; no reliable D call. Trimming stripped 8 bases from V and 4 bases from J, with 8 bases between. Germline values: CDR1 WSHSY, CDR2 SAAADI. The CDR3 covers 12 residues. Here the CDR3 reads CASSSITGELFF. CDR3 DNA: TGCGCCAGCTCATCGATCACCGGGGAGCTGTTTTTT.

V gene TRBV24-1 combines with J gene TRBJ2-1; D uncertain. Trimming shortened V by 2 bases and J by 7 bases, and 11 bases separated the two germline ends. The CDR3 consists of 14 residues. CDR1 and CDR2 from the germline V gene are KGHDR and SFDVKD. In DNA form, the CDR3 reads TGTGCCACCAGTGATTGGAGTCGGCGAAATGAGCAGTTCTTC. Encoded protein: CATSDWSRRNEQFF.

V usage is TRBV19 and J usage is TRBJ1-5, with a possible D match to TRBD1 (5 bases). This CDR3 is 14 amino acids long. V lost 6 bases and J lost 6, with 15 bases in between. Germline CDR1 is LNHDA and CDR2 is SQIVND (reference sequence). Here the CDR3 reads CASSLDWGSQPQHF. The CDR3 DNA reads TGTGCCAGTAGCCTTGACTGGGGGAGTCAGCCCCAGCATTTT.

The V gene is TRBV4-1, the J gene TRBJ1-1; TRBD1 is a possible D gene (6 bases). The V and J ends lost 4 bases and 4 bases respectively, with 10 bases between them. The CDR3 loop spans 13 amino acids. The germline gives CDR1 MGHRA, CDR2 YSYEKL. In DNA, the CDR3 is TGCGCCAGCAGCCCTAAGGGGGGCACTGAAGCTTTCTTT. This translates into CASSPKGGTEAFF.

The V gene is TRBV24-1, the J gene TRBJ2-7, with D perhaps TRBD2 (7 bases). CDR3 length equals 14 residues. From germline, CDR1 is KGHDR and CDR2 SFDVKD. Trimming took 5 bases from V and 4 from J, leaving 14 bases between them. The CDR3 coding sequence is TGTGCCACCAGTGGTCCGGGGGGCGGTTACGAGCAGTACTTC. This codes for CATSGPGGGYEQYF.

This clone has just a few counts. The J gene is TRBJ2-7, the V gene TRBV11-3, with 8 bases fitting TRBD2. The V and J ends lost 2 bases and 4 bases, in that order; junction bases with no gene match: 10. The CDR3 is 16 amino acids. Germline V lookup: CDR1 SGHNT, CDR2 YENEEA. CDR3: CASSLTAGGPGYEQYF. CDR3 nucleotides: TGTGCCAGCAGCTTAACGGCGGGAGGCCCTGGGTACGAGCAGTACTTC.

The CDR3 region is CASSPQMWGQTNEKLFF. In DNA form, the CDR3 reads TGTGCCAGCTCACCCCAGATGTGGGGGCAAACTAATGAAAAACTGTTTTTT. The chain carries TRBV18 and TRBJ1-4, with a weak D call TRBD1 (6 bases). Germline V gives CDR1 KGHSH, CDR2 LQKENI. The CDR3 contains 17 residues. Trimming took 3 bases from V and 1 from J, leaving 15 bases between them.

This sequence joins TRBV3-1 (or the pseudogene TRBV3-2) and TRBJ2-1; 7 bases agree with TRBD1. Looked up from germline, CDR1 is LGHDT and CDR2 is YNNKEL (reference sequence). V lost 3 bases, J lost 2 bases, and 1 base stayed unmatched. There are 14 residues in the CDR3. The DNA of the CDR3 is TGTGCCAGCAGCCAGGGACAGCCCTACAATGAGCAGTTCTTC. It translates to CASSQGQPYNEQFF.

This chain joins TRBV29-1 and TRBJ1-3, with D perhaps matching TRBD1 (5 bases). The germline V gene has CDR1 SQVTM and CDR2 ANQGSEA. V lost 6 bases and J 0 bases, leaving 9 bases between the germline ends. The CDR3 runs 13 residues. CDR3 loop: CSVGDSSGNTIYF. The CDR3 DNA follows: TGCAGCGTCGGAGACAGCTCTGGAAACACCATATATTTT.

The chain employs TRBV4-1 and TRBJ1-4, with D unclear. Germline V lookup: CDR1 MGHRA, CDR2 YSYEKL. The CDR3 loop spans 13 amino acids. Trimming took 1 base from V and 14 from J, leaving 14 bases between them. This CDR3 is CASSQGPASLLFF. The DNA for the CDR3 is TGCGCCAGCAGCCAAGGTCCTGCTAGTTTGCTGTTTTTT.

The rearrangement uses TRBV10-3 and TRBJ1-1; 7 nucleotides match TRBD1. The CDR3 has 13 amino acids. The J segment lost 0 bases and the V segment lost 10 bases, leaving 5 bases of the junction unmatched. CDR1 ENHRY and CDR2 SYGVKD come from the germline V gene. CDR3 nucleotide sequence: TGTGCCACCAAGGGACAGATGAACACTGAAGCTTTCTTT. This gives the protein CATKGQMNTEAFF.